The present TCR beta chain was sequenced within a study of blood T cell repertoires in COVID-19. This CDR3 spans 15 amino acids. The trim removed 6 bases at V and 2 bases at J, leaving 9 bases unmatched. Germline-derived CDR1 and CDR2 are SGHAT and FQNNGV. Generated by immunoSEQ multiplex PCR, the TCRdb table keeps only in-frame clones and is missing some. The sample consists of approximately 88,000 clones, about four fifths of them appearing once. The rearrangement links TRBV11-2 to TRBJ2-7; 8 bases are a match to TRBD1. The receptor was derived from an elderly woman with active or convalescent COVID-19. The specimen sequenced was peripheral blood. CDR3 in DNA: TGTGCCAGCAGTTCAACCCCGGACAGGGCCTACGAGCAGTACTTC. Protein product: CASSSTPDRAYEQYF.